The 29 T cell receptor beta chains listed next were all sequenced from one sample in a study of blood T cell repertoires in COVID-19. This table comes from immunoSEQ multiplex PCR, and its TCRdb copy is limited to in-frame clones, with some not included. The sample lists 130,000 to 150,000 clones, around four fifths seen once, with roughly 3% in the top ten. The sequencing input was peripheral blood. Receptor source: a middle-aged woman with active or convalescent COVID-19.

In nucleotides, the CDR3 is TGCGCCAGCAGCGAGAACCTAGCGGGGGTCTACGAGCAGTACTTC. The encoded protein is CASSENLAGVYEQYF. J is TRBJ2-7 and V is TRBV5-1, with TRBD2 matching 10 bases. CDR1 and CDR2 from the germline V gene are SGHRS and YFSETQ. J lost 3 bases, V lost 4 bases, and 7 bases had no gene match. CDR3 length: 15 amino acids. Drawing the rest from reference TRBV5-1 and TRBJ2-7, the complete variable domain is KAGVTQTPRYLIKTRGQQVTLSCSPISGHRSVSWYQQTPGQGLQFLFEYFSETQRNKGNFPGRFSGRQFSNSRSEMNVSTLELGDSALYLCASSENLAGVYEQYFGPGTRLTVT.

The rearrangement joins TRBV15 to TRBJ1-5; 11 bases agree with TRBD1. The ends lost 5 bases at V and 0 bases at J; junction bases unmatched: 6. The CDR3 totals 17 residues. Per the germline V gene, CDR1 is LNHNV and CDR2 is YYDKDF (reference sequence). The CDR3 bases are TGTGCCACCAGCGGAGGGACAGGGGGATATAGCAATCAGCCCCAGCATTTT. This sequence encodes CATSGGTGGYSNQPQHF.

The J gene is TRBJ1-1, the V gene TRBV7-9; no definite D call. This CDR3 spans 14 amino acids. The germline CDR1 and CDR2 sequences are SEHNR and FQNEAQ (reference sequence). V was pared by 1 base and J by 6 bases, with 12 bases between. DNA of the CDR3: TGTGCCAGCAGCTTAGTGGGCCCGGTATCTGAAGCTTTCTTT. Translation: CASSLVGPVSEAFF.

As DNA, the CDR3 is TGTGCCAGCAGTAAAGCGGGGGCTTCGTCCTACGAGCAGTACTTC. Its protein product is CASSKAGASSYEQYF. This chain links TRBV7-2 with TRBJ2-7; 8 bases match TRBD2. The CDR3 totals 15 residues. Per germline, CDR1 SGHTA and CDR2 FQGNSA. J lost 1 base, V lost 6 bases, and 8 bases had no gene match.

The chain employs TRBV9 and TRBJ2-1; TRBD2 matches 8 bases. This CDR3 has 13 residues. From germline, CDR1 is SGDLS and CDR2 YYNGEE. V was clipped by 3 bases and J by 15 bases; unmatched bases: 11. The CDR3, as DNA: TGTGCCAGCAGCGGAAAAAGACTAGCGTTGCCGTTCTTC. Encoded protein: CASSGKRLALPFF.

The V and J genes are TRBV30 and TRBJ1-5; 7 bases match TRBD1. There are 13 residues in the CDR3. Germline-derived CDR1 and CDR2 are GTSNPN and SVGIG (reference sequence). V lost 5 bases and J lost 7; bases outside the gene matches: 8. CDR3 coding DNA: TGTGCCTGGGGACGCCAACAGGGGCAGCCCCAGCATTTT. Translating it yields CAWGRQQGQPQHF.

This sequence joins TRBV28 and TRBJ2-7, with TRBD2 matching over 10 bases. Unmatched junction bases numbered 5, after V lost 6 bases and J lost 0 bases. CDR3 length: 15 amino acids. CDR1 and CDR2 (germline): MDHEN, SYDVKM. CDR3 sequence (DNA): TGTGCCAGCAGGCCCGGGACTAGCGTCTCCTACGAGCAGTACTTC. Amino acid sequence: CASRPGTSVSYEQYF.

DNA of the CDR3: TGTGCCAGCAGCCCCGGGATGAACTATGGCTACACCTTC. Protein sequence: CASSPGMNYGYTF. The J gene is TRBJ1-2, the V gene TRBV5-6; D gene ambiguous. The CDR3 loop spans 13 amino acids. Trimming removed 4 bases from V and 2 bases from J, with 9 bases in between. CDR1 SGHDT and CDR2 YYEEEE come from the germline V gene.

CDR3 residues: CASSLALETQYF. CDR3 DNA sequence: TGTGCCAGCAGCTTGGCCCTGGAGACCCAGTACTTC. This chain uses TRBV5-8 with TRBJ2-5; unclear D gene. Per the germline V gene, CDR1 is SGHTS and CDR2 is YDEGEE. This CDR3 has 12 amino acids. The V and J ends lost 0 bases and 5 bases respectively, with 5 bases between them.

The chain uses TRBV27 and TRBJ2-3; D ambiguous. Germline CDR1 reads MNHEY; CDR2 reads SMNVEV (reference sequence). The CDR3 loop spans 13 amino acids. V lost 0 bases and J lost 6, with 7 bases in between. Written as DNA, the CDR3 is TGTGCCAGCAGTTTATCTCGTTCTGATACGCAGTATTTT. Translated, it gives CASSLSRSDTQYF.

This clone has a single count. The DNA of the CDR3 is TGTGCCAGCAGCCTAGAATTCTCGGGTACTGAAGCTTTCTTT. Amino acid sequence: CASSLEFSGTEAFF. The chain joins TRBV7-9 to TRBJ1-1, with D unclear. Germline loops: CDR1 SEHNR, CDR2 FQNEAQ (reference sequence). V was trimmed by 5 bases and J by 5 bases, leaving 15 bases between them. The CDR3 runs to 14 residues.

This sequence joins TRBV11-2 and TRBJ1-2; no clear D gene. The CDR3 runs 15 residues. The germline CDR1 and CDR2 sequences are SGHAT and FQNNGV. Trimming pared 2 bases from V and 6 bases from J, leaving 16 bases between. The CDR3 reads CASSLYSSGVNGYTF. The CDR3 DNA is TGTGCCAGCAGCTTATATTCCTCAGGTGTTAATGGCTACACCTTC.

The chain has TRBV28 and TRBJ2-2, with 10 bases matching TRBD1. After removal of 6 bases from V and 6 bases from J, the junction contained 13 bases not matched to a gene. This CDR3 spans 17 amino acids. Germline assignment: CDR1 MDHEN and CDR2 SYDVKM. For the CDR3, the DNA is TGTGCCAGCAGCTATCCGAAAGGGACAGGGGTTTCCGGGGAGCTGTTTTTT. Its protein product is CASSYPKGTGVSGELFF. The full variable domain, with the rest looked up from reference TRBV28 and TRBJ2-2, is DVKVTQSSRYLVKRTGEKVFLECVQDMDHENMFWYRQDPGLGLRLIYFSYDVKMKEKGDIPEGYSVSREKKERFSLILESASTNQTSMYLCASSYPKGTGVSGELFFGEGSRLTVL.

The chain recombines TRBV7-2 with TRBJ1-4; 9 nucleotides align to TRBD1. The V gene's germline CDR1 is SGHTA and CDR2 FQGNSA. The CDR3 is made up of 15 amino acids. Losses at the gene ends were 3 bases for V and 6 bases for J; bases not matched to a gene: 5. This CDR3 is CASSFYRGPDEKLFF. CDR3 nucleotide sequence: TGTGCCAGCAGCTTTTACAGGGGGCCGGATGAAAAACTGTTTTTT.

The chain has TRBV5-1 and TRBJ1-5; 8 nucleotides match TRBD1. Germline trimming cut 0 bases from V and 4 bases from J; bases unmatched to any gene: 12. Germline CDR1 SGHRS, CDR2 YFSETQ. This CDR3 comprises 18 residues. For the CDR3, the DNA is TGCGCCAGCAGCTTGGGTCCAGTCGGGACAGGCGGGAATCAGCCCCAGCATTTT. This sequence encodes CASSLGPVGTGGNQPQHF.

The rearrangement links TRBV11-2 to TRBJ2-3; 11 nucleotides line up with TRBD2. The CDR3 consists of 15 residues. V trimming: 5 bases; J trimming: 4 bases; junction bases outside the gene matches: 5. Germline loops: CDR1 SGHAT, CDR2 FQNNGV. CDR3 sequence (DNA): TGTGCCAGCAGCGATGGGACTAGCGGTGCAGATACGCAGTATTTT. It yields the protein CASSDGTSGADTQYF.

The chain joins TRBV19 to TRBJ1-2; D uncertain. Trimming removed 8 bases at V and 2 bases at J, with 9 bases between. The length of the CDR3 is 12 residues. Per the germline V gene, CDR1 is LNHDA and CDR2 is SQIVND (reference sequence). The CDR3 DNA is TGTGCCAGTCTGAGCCTCAACTATGGCTACACCTTC. Encoded protein: CASLSLNYGYTF.

The chain is built from TRBV10-3 and TRBJ2-3, with a possible D match to TRBD2 (5 bases). Germline assignment: CDR1 ENHRY and CDR2 SYGVKD. The length of the CDR3 is 15 residues. Trimming removed 7 bases at V and 3 bases at J, with 17 bases between. The CDR3 here is CAITTTGDATDTQYF. For the CDR3, the DNA is TGTGCCATCACAACCACCGGGGATGCTACAGATACGCAGTATTTT.

This chain links TRBV11-2 with TRBJ2-7; a weak D match, TRBD1 (6 bases). Germline-derived CDR1 and CDR2 are SGHAT and FQNNGV. V lost 6 bases, J lost 2 bases, and 20 bases lay in between. The CDR3 loop spans 16 amino acids. The CDR3 sequence: CASSHIIGQQAYEQYF. The CDR3 DNA sequence: TGTGCCAGCAGTCATATAATCGGACAGCAGGCCTACGAGCAGTACTTC.

The rearrangement joins TRBV6-6 to TRBJ1-1; no clear D. V was clipped by 5 bases and J by 2 bases, with 9 bases between them. The germline V gene encodes CDR1 MNHNY and CDR2 SVGAGI (reference sequence). The length of the CDR3 is 13 residues. In nucleotides, the CDR3 is TGTGCCAGCAGTCCCACAGCTAACACTGAAGCTTTCTTT. As protein: CASSPTANTEAFF.

This chain links TRBV15 with TRBJ2-3; 16 bases align to TRBD2. This CDR3 contains 17 residues. Germline V CDR1 and CDR2: LNHNV, YYDKDF (reference sequence). V gave up 0 bases and J gave up 6 bases; unmatched junction bases: 3. CDR3 sequence reads: CATSREGTSGGADTQYF. The CDR3 DNA follows: TGTGCCACCAGCAGAGAGGGGACTAGCGGGGGGGCCGATACGCAGTATTTT.

The chain has TRBV5-1 and TRBJ2-1; the match to TRBD2 covers 11 bases. V gave up 4 bases and J gave up 8 bases; unmatched junction bases: 14. The germline gives CDR1 SGHRS, CDR2 YFSETQ. The CDR3 is 17 amino acids. CDR3: CASSRGLLAGGEDEQFF. The CDR3 region has the DNA TGCGCCAGCAGCCGTGGCCTTCTAGCGGGAGGCGAGGATGAGCAGTTCTTC.

CDR3 sequence (DNA): TGTGCCAGCACGGGTCCCGGGGGGGTTAATGAGCAGTTCTTC. Protein product: CASTGPGGVNEQFF. V usage is TRBV6-5 and J usage is TRBJ2-1; 8 bases are a match to TRBD2. V trimming: 7 bases; J trimming: 7 bases; junction bases outside the gene matches: 9. The CDR3 is 14 amino acids. The germline gives CDR1 MNHEY, CDR2 SVGAGI.

V is TRBV10-3 and J is TRBJ1-1; D ambiguous. Per the germline V gene, CDR1 is ENHRY and CDR2 is SYGVKD. The CDR3 totals 15 residues. Trimming removed 10 bases at V and 3 bases at J, with 21 bases between. This chain's CDR3 is CATTSREGKYTEAFF. CDR3 nucleotide sequence: TGTGCCACCACGTCTCGGGAGGGCAAATACACTGAAGCTTTCTTT.

This chain connects TRBV6-5 to TRBJ1-4, with D possibly matching TRBD1 (6 bases). The germline V and J ends were trimmed by 6 bases and 4 bases, with 15 bases remaining between them. The germline V gene encodes CDR1 MNHEY and CDR2 SVGAGI. The CDR3 runs 15 residues. CDR3 protein: CASRDAGRGNEKLFF. The CDR3 region has the DNA TGTGCCAGCAGGGACGCGGGCAGGGGTAATGAAAAACTGTTTTTT.

The genes are TRBV7-8 and TRBJ2-5; tentative D call: TRBD2 (6 bases). This CDR3 contains 16 residues. Trimming cost V 5 bases and J 5 bases, with 21 bases left between them. Germline V gene lookup returns CDR1 SGHVS and CDR2 FQNEAQ. CDR3 sequence (DNA): TGTGCCAGCAGCCCCCGTGGAGGGTCTGGGTGGGAGACCCAGTACTTC. Translated, it gives CASSPRGGSGWETQYF.

CDR3 sequence reads: CASTTGVPNTEAFF. The CDR3 nucleotides read TGTGCCAGCACAACAGGGGTCCCGAACACTGAAGCTTTCTTT. This chain joins TRBV2 and TRBJ1-1; the match to TRBD1 covers 7 bases. The CDR3 is 14 amino acids. With 7 bases clipped from V and 1 base from J, the junction kept 6 bases outside the gene matches. The germline V gene has CDR1 SNHLY and CDR2 FYNNEI.

This chain uses TRBV10-2 with TRBJ1-5, with TRBD1 matching over 8 bases. The V and J ends lost 10 bases and 0 bases, in that order; junction bases with no gene match: 5. The CDR3 consists of 14 residues. The V gene's germline CDR1 is WSHSY and CDR2 SAAADI. CDR3 loop: CATSTGVSNQPQHF. CDR3 DNA sequence: TGCGCCACCTCGACAGGGGTTAGCAATCAGCCCCAGCATTTT.

CDR3 residues: CASSVDTRNTEAFF. The CDR3 nucleotides are TGTGCCAGCAGCGTCGACACCCGTAACACTGAAGCTTTCTTT. The rearrangement uses TRBV9 and TRBJ1-1, with unresolved D. Trimming shortened V by 2 bases and J by 2 bases, and 10 bases separated the two germline ends. The germline gives CDR1 SGDLS, CDR2 YYNGEE. This CDR3 is 14 amino acids long. Full variable domain (remainder filled in from reference TRBV9 and TRBJ1-1): DSGVTQTPKHLITATGQRVTLRCSPRSGDLSVYWYQQSLDQGLQFLIQYYNGEERAKGNILERFSAQQFPDLHSELNLSSLELGDSALYFCASSVDTRNTEAFFGQGTRLTVV.